This TCR beta chain appears in the sequencing data of a study of CD8 T cell repertoires and HIV-1 epitope variants. Study-level information: Separate wells received one of Twenty-five Gag or Nef variant peptides. Tested: three Gag epitope families, Nef HW9 and YT9. IL-2, IL-7 and IL-15 were added on days 3 and 7 of approximately 11-day cultures. Study conclusions and caveats: Fewer than ten TCR beta clonotypes were antigen-specific, roughly six apparently recognizing autologous or escape variants.

Trimming cost V 5 bases and J 1 base; bases outside gene matches: 1. The germline gives CDR1 MDHEN, CDR2 SYDVKM. CDR3 size: 16 residues. Regarding this clone: Its antigen is unidentified.

Data came from immunoSEQ multiplex PCR; TCRdb stores just in-frame clones and leaves some out. There are around 4,500 clones in the sample; 65% to 70% occur only once, and roughly 46% lies in the top ten. V usage is TRBV28 and J usage is TRBJ2-1, with TRBD2 identical over 14 bases. This TCR derives from a male donor with HIV. The sample taken for sequencing was cultured CD8+ T cells derived from PBMCs. CDR3 in amino acids: CASSGLAGGSYNEQFF. Here the CDR3 DNA reads TGTGCCAGCAGTGGACTAGCGGGGGGTTCCTACAATGAGCAGTTCTTC.